Following are 17 T cell receptor beta chains from one sample sequenced in a study of hypomethylating agent response in myelodysplastic syndrome. Method: immunoSEQ multiplex PCR; TCRdb's copy keeps in-frame clones and lacks some. The table records some 6,200 clones, 70% to 90% of them present only once. Source: bone marrow, taken before or after starting hypomethylating agent treatment for myelodysplastic syndrome (not recorded which). All receptors derive from a human donor with myelodysplastic syndrome.

V and J are TRBV11-3 and TRBJ2-3, with D uncertain. CDR1 is SGHNT and CDR2 is YENEEA in the germline V gene. The CDR3 is 13 residues long. V lost 0 bases, J lost 2 bases, and 3 bases lay in between. CDR3 sequence: CASSLEVTDTQYF. In DNA, the CDR3 is TGTGCCAGCAGCTTAGAGGTCACAGATACGCAGTATTTT. Full variable domain (rest looked up from reference TRBV11-3 and TRBJ2-3): EAGVVQSPRYKIIEKKQPVAFWCNPISGHNTLYWYLQNLGQGPELLIRYENEEAVDDSQLPKDRFSAERLKGVDSTLKIQPAELGDSAVYLCASSLEVTDTQYFGPGTRLTVL.

The gene calls are TRBV28 and TRBJ1-2; TRBD1 is a possible D gene (5 bases). CDR1 MDHEN and CDR2 SYDVKM come from the germline V gene. The CDR3 covers 14 residues. V dropped 1 base and J dropped 5 bases, with 11 bases sitting between them. The CDR3 region is CASSLLGTGYGYTF. The CDR3, as DNA: TGTGCCAGCAGTTTATTGGGGACGGGGTATGGCTACACCTTC.

The chain carries TRBV27 and TRBJ2-3, with D possibly TRBD2 on 5 matching bases. Germline CDR1 MNHEY, CDR2 SMNVEV (reference sequence). The CDR3 has 14 amino acids. The germline V and J ends were trimmed by 3 bases and 7 bases, with 14 bases remaining between them. The CDR3 DNA follows: TGTGCCAGCAGTTTGGCCAGCCCGGGAAATACGCAGTATTTT. It specifies CASSLASPGNTQYF.

The genes are TRBV4-1 and TRBJ1-1; 10 bases match TRBD1. Germline CDR1 reads MGHRA; CDR2 reads YSYEKL. J lost 10 bases, V lost 2 bases, and 4 bases had no gene match. This CDR3 spans 13 amino acids. The CDR3 loop is CASSQQDRGRAFF. The CDR3 bases are TGCGCCAGCAGCCAACAAGACAGGGGGCGAGCTTTCTTT.

The chain uses TRBV6-1 and TRBJ2-5; the D is unclear. The better agreement between TRBJ2-7 and the DNA end casts doubt on the J call. The V gene's germline CDR1 is MNHNS and CDR2 SASEGT. The CDR3 is 13 amino acids. The DNA of the CDR3 is TGTGCCAGCACCGGGCCTGGCCCCTACGAGCAGTACTTC. Protein product: CASTGPGPYEQYF.

This sequence joins TRBV18 and TRBJ2-7; D remains unclear. V was clipped by 3 bases and J by 0 bases, with 9 bases between them. The germline gives CDR1 KGHSH, CDR2 LQKENI. The CDR3 is 14 amino acids. The CDR3 sequence: CASSPGGRSYEQYF. Written as DNA, the CDR3 is TGTGCCAGCTCACCGGGCGGACGCTCCTACGAGCAGTACTTC.

The chain joins TRBV6-1 to TRBJ1-1; D might be TRBD1 (6 bases). There are 13 residues in the CDR3. The germline V gene has CDR1 MNHNS and CDR2 SASEGT. V dropped 5 bases and J dropped 4 bases, with 11 bases sitting between them. CDR3 residues: CASSTGKRTEAFF. In DNA form, the CDR3 reads TGTGCCAGCAGTACAGGGAAGCGCACTGAAGCTTTCTTT.

This chain connects TRBV29-1 to TRBJ1-1, with D perhaps TRBD1 (6 bases). CDR1 and CDR2 from the germline V gene are SQVTM and ANQGSEA. CDR3 length: 12 residues. The germline V and J ends were trimmed by 5 bases and 5 bases, with 12 bases remaining between them. Written as DNA, the CDR3 is TGCAGCGTTCGGGGGGGCCGGACTGAAGCTTTCTTT. Translating gives CSVRGGRTEAFF.

J is TRBJ2-7 and V is TRBV11-2; 12 bases map to TRBD2. This CDR3 has 18 amino acids. Trimming removed 1 base from V and 0 bases from J; junction bases left unmatched: 7. The germline V gene has CDR1 SGHAT and CDR2 FQNNGV. The CDR3: CASSLVASGGAVSYEQYF. DNA of the CDR3: TGTGCCAGCAGCTTAGTGGCTAGCGGGGGGGCTGTCTCCTACGAGCAGTACTTC.

The V and J genes are TRBV25-1 and TRBJ2-5; D might be TRBD2 (5 bases). The CDR3 totals 11 residues. Trimming cost V 4 bases and J 7 bases, with 7 bases left between them. Germline V gene data show CDR1 as MGHDK and CDR2 as SYGVNS. The CDR3 DNA follows: TGTGCCAGCAGTGCACGGGGGACCCAGTACTTC. As protein: CASSARGTQYF.

The chain links TRBV5-6 to TRBJ2-3; TRBD1 agrees at 10 bases. Germline V CDR1 and CDR2: SGHDT, YYEEEE. CDR3 length: 15 amino acids. V was clipped by 0 bases and J by 8 bases; unmatched bases: 6. The CDR3 loop reads CASSLVDRGRGTQYF. CDR3 coding DNA: TGTGCCAGCAGCTTGGTAGACAGGGGGCGAGGTACGCAGTATTTT.

The V and J genes are TRBV2 and TRBJ2-3; TRBD2 matches at 16 bases. V was pared by 7 bases and J by 4 bases, with 11 bases of the junction left unmatched. This CDR3 has 18 residues. CDR1 is SNHLY and CDR2 is FYNNEI in the germline V gene. The CDR3 loop is CASNLTPGLAGGPDTQYF. CDR3 DNA: TGTGCCAGCAACCTAACACCGGGACTAGCGGGGGGGCCAGATACGCAGTATTTT.

This clone was detected once. V gene TRBV28 combines with J gene TRBJ2-3; unclear D gene. Germline loops: CDR1 MDHEN, CDR2 SYDVKM. Between the trimmed V and J ends, which lost 3 bases and 3 bases, there was a span of 7 bases. The CDR3 extends over 13 amino acids. The CDR3 region is CASSLGFTDTQYF. DNA for the CDR3: TGTGCCAGCAGTTTGGGCTTTACAGATACGCAGTATTTT.

The gene calls are TRBV11-1 and TRBJ1-2; tentative D call: TRBD1 (6 bases). Germline V CDR1 and CDR2: SGHAT, FQDESV (reference sequence). V lost 5 bases to trimming and J lost 3 bases, with 10 bases between them. CDR3 size: 13 residues. CDR3 nucleotides: TGTGCCAGCAGCCCACAGGGAGACTATGGCTACACCTTC. Translating it yields CASSPQGDYGYTF.

The rearrangement links TRBV28 to TRBJ2-7, with 7 bases identical to TRBD2. Looked up from germline, CDR1 is MDHEN and CDR2 is SYDVKM. V was pared by 4 bases and J by 3 bases, with 6 bases of the junction left unmatched. The CDR3 is 14 residues long. The CDR3 bases are TGTGCCAGCAGTTGGGTCGGGAGGAACTACGAGCAGTACTTC. Translating gives CASSWVGRNYEQYF. The full variable domain, rest sourced from reference TRBV28 and TRBJ2-7, is DVKVTQSSRYLVKRTGEKVFLECVQDMDHENMFWYRQDPGLGLRLIYFSYDVKMKEKGDIPEGYSVSREKKERFSLILESASTNQTSMYLCASSWVGRNYEQYFGPGTRLTVT.

The rearrangement uses TRBV19 and TRBJ2-5; 8 bases are a match to TRBD2. Unmatched junction bases numbered 5, after V lost 5 bases and J lost 3 bases. Germline-derived CDR1 and CDR2 are LNHDA and SQIVND (reference sequence). This CDR3 has 14 residues. CDR3 loop: CASSVSLAEETQYF. The CDR3 DNA reads as TGTGCCAGTAGTGTGTCACTAGCGGAAGAGACCCAGTACTTC.

The rearrangement joins TRBV6-1 to TRBJ1-4; D is perhaps TRBD1 (5 bases). Germline CDR1 MNHNS, CDR2 SASEGT. V was pared by 2 bases and J by 3 bases, with 16 bases between. The CDR3 contains 17 residues. CDR3 DNA sequence: TGTGCCAGCAGTGAACCACAGGTCGGGTACCCTAATGAAAAACTGTTTTTT. It encodes CASSEPQVGYPNEKLFF.